The 7 T cell receptor beta chains below were found in one sample sequenced in a study of beta chain features in type 1 diabetes. As every portion of the isolated RNA was reverse transcribed, the sequencing read expressed TCRB transcripts. Clones were read by immunoSEQ multiplex PCR, and TCRdb kept only the in-frame ones, dropping some. The profile shows roughly 300,000 clones, around 13% of them singletons. The specimen was central memory CD4+ T cells from blood. The receptors originated from a man aged 30 to 45 in good health.

This clone was picked up a small number of times. The rearrangement uses TRBV1 and TRBJ2-2; the table's D call, TRBD2, was not checked against the DNA. TRBV1 is given as a pseudogene. The CDR3 length is 14 residues. CDR3 bases: TGCACCAGCAGCCACCCCGAGTCCTTAACGGAGCTGTTTTTT. Translating gives CTSSHPESLTELFF.

The rearrangement uses TRBV11-2 and TRBJ2-3; 12 bases align to TRBD2. Germline V gene data show CDR1 as SGHAT and CDR2 as FQNNGV. The CDR3 spans 16 residues. The V and J ends lost 5 bases and 9 bases, in that order; junction bases with no gene match: 12. The DNA for the CDR3 is TGTGCCAGCAGCGCCACCCTAGCGGGGGGGCGGGGGACGCAGTATTTT. Protein sequence: CASSATLAGGRGTQYF. Drawing the rest from reference TRBV11-2 and TRBJ2-3, the complete variable domain is EAGVAQSPRYKIIEKRQSVAFWCNPISGHATLYWYQQILGQGPKLLIQFQNNGVVDDSQLPKDRFSAERLKGVDSTLKIQPAKLEDSAVYLCASSATLAGGRGTQYFGPGTRLTVL.

The CDR3 loop reads CASSYSEGLGNQPQHF. CDR3 nucleotides: TGTGCCAGCAGTTACTCGGAAGGGCTAGGCAATCAGCCCCAGCATTTT. The rearrangement uses TRBV6-5 and TRBJ1-5; D call uncertain. V lost 0 bases and J lost 2, with 11 bases in between. This CDR3 contains 16 residues. Germline V gives CDR1 MNHEY, CDR2 SVGAGI.

This clone was seen only a few times. V is TRBV13 and J is TRBJ2-1; tentatively, D is TRBD2 (6 bases). Germline V CDR1 and CDR2: PRHDT, FYEKMQ (reference sequence). Trimming shortened V by 8 bases and J by 0 bases, and 11 bases separated the two germline ends. The CDR3 runs 14 residues. CDR3 protein: CASLRGSSYNEQFF. In DNA form, the CDR3 reads TGTGCCAGCCTACGGGGGAGCTCCTACAATGAGCAGTTCTTC.

This clone was counted a few times. This chain connects TRBV25-1 to TRBJ2-7; D may be TRBD2 (5 bases). The V end lost 3 bases, the J end lost 5 bases, and 14 bases lay between the germline ends. This CDR3 contains 14 residues. The germline V gene has CDR1 MGHDK and CDR2 SYGVNS. This CDR3 reads CASSDPGSVHEQYF. As DNA, the CDR3 is TGTGCCAGCAGTGATCCGGGAAGCGTACACGAGCAGTACTTC.

This clone was recorded a few times. The chain couples TRBV15 to TRBJ2-3; D tentatively fits TRBD1 or TRBD2 (6 bases each). CDR1 and CDR2 from the germline V gene are LNHNV and YYDKDF (reference sequence). V shed 2 bases and J shed 2 bases, with 11 bases lying between them. This CDR3 has 15 residues. The CDR3 loop reads CATSRLGGLTDTQYF. The CDR3 nucleotides read TGTGCCACCAGCAGATTGGGGGGCCTCACAGATACGCAGTATTTT.

This clone was picked up a small number of times. The chain carries TRBV18 and TRBJ1-2; 7 bases are a match to TRBD1. Germline CDR1 KGHSH, CDR2 LQKENI. J was trimmed by 6 bases and V by 5 bases; bases with no gene match: 9. The CDR3 is 14 amino acids. In nucleotides, the CDR3 is TGTGCCAGCTCAGCGAACAGGGGAGTGAATGGCTACACCTTC. Translation: CASSANRGVNGYTF.